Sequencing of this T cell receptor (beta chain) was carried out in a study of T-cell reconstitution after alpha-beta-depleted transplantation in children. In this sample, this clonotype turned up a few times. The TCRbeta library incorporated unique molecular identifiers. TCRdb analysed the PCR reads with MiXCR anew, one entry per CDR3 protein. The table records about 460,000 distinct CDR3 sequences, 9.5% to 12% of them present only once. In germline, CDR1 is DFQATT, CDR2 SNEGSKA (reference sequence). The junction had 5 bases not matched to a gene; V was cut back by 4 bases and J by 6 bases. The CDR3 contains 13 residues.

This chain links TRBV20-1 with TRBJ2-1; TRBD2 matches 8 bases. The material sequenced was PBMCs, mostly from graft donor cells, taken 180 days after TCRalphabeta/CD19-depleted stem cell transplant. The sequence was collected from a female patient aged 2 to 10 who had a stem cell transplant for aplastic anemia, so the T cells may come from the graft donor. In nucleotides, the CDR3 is TGCAGTGCTACCGGGAGGGTGGCCAATGAGCAGTTCTTC. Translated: CSATGRVANEQFF.